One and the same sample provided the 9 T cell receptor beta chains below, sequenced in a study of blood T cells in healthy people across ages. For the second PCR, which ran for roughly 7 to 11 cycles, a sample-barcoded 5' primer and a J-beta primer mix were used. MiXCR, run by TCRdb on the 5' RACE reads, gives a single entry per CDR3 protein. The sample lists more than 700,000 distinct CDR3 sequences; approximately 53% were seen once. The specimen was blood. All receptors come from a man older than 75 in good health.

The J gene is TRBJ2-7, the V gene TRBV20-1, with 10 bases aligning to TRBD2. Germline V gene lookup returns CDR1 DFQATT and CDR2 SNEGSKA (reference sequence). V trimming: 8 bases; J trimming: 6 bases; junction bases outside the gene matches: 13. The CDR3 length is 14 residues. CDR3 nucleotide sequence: TGCAGTACTGCCGTTCCAGCGGGAGGGCCCGAGCAGTACTTC. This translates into CSTAVPAGGPEQYF.

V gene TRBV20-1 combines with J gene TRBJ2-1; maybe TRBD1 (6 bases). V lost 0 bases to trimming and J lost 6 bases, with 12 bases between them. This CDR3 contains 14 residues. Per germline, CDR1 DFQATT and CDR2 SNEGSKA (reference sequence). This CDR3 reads CSARDRKGVNEQFF. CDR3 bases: TGCAGTGCTAGAGATCGAAAGGGGGTCAATGAGCAGTTCTTC.

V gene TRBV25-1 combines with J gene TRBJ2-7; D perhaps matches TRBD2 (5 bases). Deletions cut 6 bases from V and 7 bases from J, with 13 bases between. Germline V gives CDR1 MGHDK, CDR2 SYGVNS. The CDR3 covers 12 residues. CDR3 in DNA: TGTGCCAGCAGAGGGCCTAGCATTGAGCAGTACTTC. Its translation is CASRGPSIEQYF.

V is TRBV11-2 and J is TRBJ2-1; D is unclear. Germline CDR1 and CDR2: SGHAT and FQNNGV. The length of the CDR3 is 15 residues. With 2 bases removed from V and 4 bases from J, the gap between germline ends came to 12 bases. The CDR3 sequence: CASSLSLYSYNEQFF. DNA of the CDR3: TGTGCCAGCAGCTTAAGTCTTTACTCTTACAATGAGCAGTTCTTC.

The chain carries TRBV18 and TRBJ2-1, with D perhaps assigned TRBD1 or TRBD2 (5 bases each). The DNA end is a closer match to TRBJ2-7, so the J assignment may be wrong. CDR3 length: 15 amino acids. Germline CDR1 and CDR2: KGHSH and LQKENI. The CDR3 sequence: CASSQRRGEYNEQYF. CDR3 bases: TGTGCCAGCTCACAGCGCCGAGGGGAGTACAATGAGCAGTACTTC.

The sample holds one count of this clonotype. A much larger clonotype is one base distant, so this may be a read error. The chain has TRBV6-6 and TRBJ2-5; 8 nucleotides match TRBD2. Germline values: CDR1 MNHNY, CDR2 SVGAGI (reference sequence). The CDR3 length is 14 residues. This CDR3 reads CVSSYAGGQETQYF. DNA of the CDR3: TGTGTCAGCAGTTACGCGGGAGGCCAAGAGACCCAGTACTTC.

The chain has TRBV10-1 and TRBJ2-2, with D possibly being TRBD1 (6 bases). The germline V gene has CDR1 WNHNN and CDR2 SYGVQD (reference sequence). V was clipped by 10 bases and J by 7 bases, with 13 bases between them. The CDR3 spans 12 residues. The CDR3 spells CATTQGSGELFF. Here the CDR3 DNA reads TGCGCCACCACTCAGGGGAGCGGGGAGCTGTTTTTT.

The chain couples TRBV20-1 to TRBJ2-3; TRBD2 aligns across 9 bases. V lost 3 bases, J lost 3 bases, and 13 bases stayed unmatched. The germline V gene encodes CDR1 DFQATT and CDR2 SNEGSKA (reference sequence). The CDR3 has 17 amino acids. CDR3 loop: CSASPRGRALQTDTQYF. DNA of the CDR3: TGCAGTGCTAGTCCCCGCGGGAGGGCCCTGCAAACAGATACGCAGTATTTT.

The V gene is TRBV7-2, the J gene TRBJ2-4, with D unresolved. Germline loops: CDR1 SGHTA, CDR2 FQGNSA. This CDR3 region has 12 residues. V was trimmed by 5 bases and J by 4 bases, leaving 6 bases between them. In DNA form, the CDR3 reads TGTGCCAGCAGCATTATTAAAAACATTCAGTACTTC. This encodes CASSIIKNIQYF.